The T cell receptor (beta chain) under discussion was sequenced for a study of blood T cells in healthy people across ages (dated by TCRdb to the mid-2010s). Study-level background: In model experiments, template switching captured roughly one uniquely barcoded TCR beta cDNA molecule for every two T cells. Four age groups were formed from the donors: young (average approximately 15 years), middle-aged (approximately 42), aged (about 62) and long-lived (around 82). To avoid experimental bias, donors of different ages were distributed randomly across sequencing lanes. Using the same blood draw, the study looked at two additional independent replicas of 1 million unique cDNA reads for two donors, one aged 18 to 30 and the other aged 80 or older. To track age-related changes in TCR beta repertoire diversity, the study relied on deep sequencing normalized with unique cDNA molecular identifiers.

The donors were a few dozen Caucasian individuals from Russia, aged roughly 6 to 90 years, who were systemically healthy. Each donor gave about 10 milliliters of peripheral blood, drawn into EDTA-treated Vacutainer tubes. Ficoll-Paque density-gradient centrifugation was used to isolate PBMCs, with at least 6.5 million per sample. Total RNA was extracted from PBMCs with Trizol reagent, with at least 6 micrograms obtained per sample. Naive CD45RAhigh/CD27high T cell percentages were measured by flow cytometry on a PBMC aliquot from every donor. Comment on this clonotype: Its antigen is still unknown. The input lacks base qualities; no much larger clone sits a single base away.

Overall study outcomes, separate from this receptor: Because profiling used bulk unsorted PBMCs, naive and antigen-experienced compartments could not be compared conclusively. As age increased, observed TCR beta diversity per million T cells dropped in a roughly linear way, and a significant reduction was already evident by age about 40. Estimates of total diversity from one million sequenced T cells were regarded as lower bounds and underestimates. Observed TCR beta diversity correlated strongly with the percentage of naive T cells measured by flow cytometry. Compared with the aged group, the long-lived group had more naive CD4+ T cells, fewer expanded clones and increased TCR diversity, a pattern suggesting age selection. The CMV infection status of donors was not known, potentially confounding age-related changes in expanded clonotypes.

Receptors were amplified or captured by 5' RACE. The sequencer listed for this sample is Illumina HiSeq 2500. A second roughly 6 to 11 cycle PCR used a sample-barcoded 5' primer and a J-beta primer mix. A template-switch 5' adaptor carrying 12 random nucleotides introduced a unique molecular identifier onto each TCR beta cDNA molecule. Each sample yielded at least 2.5 million CDR3-containing paired-end reads. The Mint cDNA synthesis kit, primed by a TRBC-specific oligonucleotide, was used to synthesize first-strand cDNA from all RNA. Following uracil-DNA glycosylase treatment, a first 18-cycle PCR with universal primers M1SS and BC2_uni_R was performed on all cDNA. On the authors' methods: Normalization of each sample was performed by random selection of 1 million high-quality reads, each carrying a distinct molecular identifier. Reads with shared molecular identifiers were discarded instead of being binned into consensus sequences. MiTCR, set to a Q25 quality threshold and the strictest error-elimination algorithm, was used for CDR3 identification, clonotype clustering and error correction. A nonparametric unseen species model with Euler transformation was used to estimate lower-bound total TCR beta diversity. The public sequencing data were trimmed at Q25 with fastp and processed into clonotypes with MiXCR by TCRdb, which kept only in-frame beta chains. Each CDR3 protein gets just one entry, which takes the most common genes and DNA from the rows behind it. It is TCRdb's table, rather than the study itself, that gives the V and J calls and clone size. The sample table lists approximately 1.5 million distinct CDR3 sequences, approximately 32% of them with a count of one. Jointly, the top ten make up approximately 10% of the sample.

The germline V gene (reference sequence) specifies LGHDT as CDR1 and YNNKEL as CDR2. V is cut by 2 bases and J by 0 bases, and the space between the germline ends is 16 bases. The CDR3 numbers 18 residues from cysteine through phenylalanine. Only the CDR3 part of the read is kept: 54 bases, read in frame from the first base. The sample consisted of blood. The rearranged segments are TRBV3-1 and TRBJ1-4; the D gene is perhaps TRBD1, from 5 matching bases. The source of this sequence is a woman younger than 45 in good health. Read as DNA, the sequence is TGTGCCAGCAGCCAATTTGGGGACTGGGTGGCAACTAATGAAAAACTGTTTTTT. Its protein is CASSQFGDWVATNEKLFF.